The present TCR beta chain was sequenced within a study of T cells in Graves' hyperthyroidism and ophthalmopathy. Germline CDR1 reads DFQATT; CDR2 reads SNEGSKA (reference sequence). This CDR3 contains 11 residues. The V gene lost 0 bases and the J gene lost 14 bases, with 13 bases spanning the gap. In its sample, this clonotype was seen a few times. Its antigen is not known. PBMCs were sourced from roughly 9.7 ml fresh peripheral blood. Amplified regions were TCR beta CDR3 sequences from RNA transcripts. The HTBI set primed first-round TCR CDR3 RT-PCR. TCRdb reprocessed the multiplex PCR reads with MiXCR, giving one entry per CDR3 protein. The data hold 250,000 to 300,000 distinct CDR3 sequences, with approximately 18% observed a single time. Study-level points and caveats: The majority of expanded thyroid clonotypes above 0.001 also appeared in blood. Progression to ophthalmopathy was predicted a median of 6.5 months early. The authors' 13 V-J model separated ophthalmopathy from stable hyperthyroidism.

This clonotype was sampled from a man aged 50 to 59 with Graves' ophthalmopathy. V is TRBV20-1 and J is TRBJ2-5; no definite D call. The specimen was blood. The CDR3, as DNA: TGCAGTGCTAGAGATTTTGGTAGTTTATACTTC. This sequence encodes CSARDFGSLYF.